This is a list of T cell receptor beta chains from one sample in a study of blood T cell repertoires in COVID-19. The method was immunoSEQ multiplex PCR; TCRdb's version includes in-frame clones alone and lacks a portion of them. The table has roughly 34,000 clones, 70% to 90% seen once; the top ten hold more than 7.5%. The material sequenced was peripheral blood. The receptor set was obtained from an elderly man with active COVID-19. CDR3s include the opening cysteine and the closing phenylalanine or tryptophan.

v_call cdr3_aa
TRBV30 CAWSGSRYNEQFF
TRBV7-2 CASRTPQQPYNEQFF
TRBV10-3 CAISGLGSRRGENTGELFF
TRBV28 CASSPGQLSGNTIYF
TRBV5-4 CASTSGQGGSYEQYF
TRBV15 CATSTASGGAYEQYF
TRBV18 CASSPKQGHNEKLFF
TRBV5-4 CASSTTSGVGTDTQYF
TRBV11-2 CASSLGEDRGYGYTF
TRBV28 CASSYPDRPQHF
TRBV9 CASSVGGQGAGNTIYF
TRBV4-2 CASSQVQGASLHGLITDTQYF
TRBV6-5 CASSYLKTGTETQYF
TRBV7-2 CASSLALGQGQFF
TRBV3-1/TRBV3-2 CASSQARGYTQYF
TRBV28 CATPRASSYEQYF
TRBV7-2 CASSSQGGANEKLFF
TRBV24-1 CATSDSSGGVGYEQYF
TRBV11-2 CASSQVQGWETQYF